This T cell receptor beta chain derives from a study of metastatic and nonmetastatic thyroid tumors. Study results and limitations: Reported TCR beta diversity, measured in blood and tumor, was significantly higher for malignant thyroid tumors than for benign nodules.

Regarding this clone: Its matching antigen is unknown.

TCRdb re-called the PCR reads via MiXCR. Of approximately 50,000 clones detected, approximately 20% appear once; the ten largest clones hold more than 3.5%. Every patient was untreated before thyroid surgery. V shed 4 bases and J shed 3 bases, with 19 bases lying between them. The CDR3 is 16 residues long. CDR1 and CDR2 (germline): SGHTA, FQGTGA. Sequenced material: blood. The chain carries TRBV7-3 and TRBJ2-7; a possible D gene is TRBD1 (6 bases). The source is a female donor with papillary thyroid cancer or a benign thyroid nodule (not recorded which). Some clones in this sample may be carry-over from other donors' samples. CDR3: CASSSGALVWFYEQYF. The CDR3 DNA is TGTGCCAGCAGCTCAGGGGCACTAGTCTGGTTCTACGAGCAGTACTTC.